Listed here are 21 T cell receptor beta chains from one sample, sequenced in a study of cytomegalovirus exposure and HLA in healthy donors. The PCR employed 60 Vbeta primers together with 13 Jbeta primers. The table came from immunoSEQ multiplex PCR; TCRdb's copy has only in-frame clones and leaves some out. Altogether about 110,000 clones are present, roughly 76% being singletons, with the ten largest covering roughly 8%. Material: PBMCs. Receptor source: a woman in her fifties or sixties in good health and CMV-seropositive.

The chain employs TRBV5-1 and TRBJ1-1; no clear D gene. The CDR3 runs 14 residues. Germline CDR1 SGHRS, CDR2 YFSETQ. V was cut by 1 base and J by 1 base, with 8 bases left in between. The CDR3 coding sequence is TGCGCCAGCAGCTTGAATCCAGGGAACACTGAAGCTTTCTTT. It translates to CASSLNPGNTEAFF.

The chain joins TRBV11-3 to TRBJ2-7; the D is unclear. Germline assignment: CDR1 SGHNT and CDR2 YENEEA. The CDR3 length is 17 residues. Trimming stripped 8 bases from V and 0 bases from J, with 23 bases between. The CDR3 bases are TGTGCCAGCCCACTCATGCAGGTGACCGTCCTCTCCTACGAGCAGTACTTC. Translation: CASPLMQVTVLSYEQYF.

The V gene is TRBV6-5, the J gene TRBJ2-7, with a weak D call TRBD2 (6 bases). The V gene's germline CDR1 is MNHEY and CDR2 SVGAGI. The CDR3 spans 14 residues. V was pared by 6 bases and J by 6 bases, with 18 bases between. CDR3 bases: TGTGCCAGCAGGCAGGTGGCGGGGAGGATCGAGCAGTACTTC. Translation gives CASRQVAGRIEQYF.

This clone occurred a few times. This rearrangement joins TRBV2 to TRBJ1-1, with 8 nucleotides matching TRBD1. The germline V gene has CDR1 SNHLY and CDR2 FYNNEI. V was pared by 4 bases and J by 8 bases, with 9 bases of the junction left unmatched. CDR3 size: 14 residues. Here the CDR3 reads CASSVRQGKREAFF. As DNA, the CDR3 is TGTGCCAGCAGTGTAAGACAGGGGAAGCGAGAAGCTTTCTTT.

The CDR3 reads CASSEMGTSGTAYNEQFF. CDR3 nucleotides: TGTGCCAGCAGTGAAATGGGGACTAGCGGGACCGCCTACAATGAGCAGTTCTTC. The V gene is TRBV2, the J gene TRBJ2-1; TRBD2 matches 13 bases. V dropped 2 bases and J dropped 2; count of bases not matched to a gene: 6. There are 18 residues in the CDR3. Germline lookup yields CDR1 SNHLY and CDR2 FYNNEI.

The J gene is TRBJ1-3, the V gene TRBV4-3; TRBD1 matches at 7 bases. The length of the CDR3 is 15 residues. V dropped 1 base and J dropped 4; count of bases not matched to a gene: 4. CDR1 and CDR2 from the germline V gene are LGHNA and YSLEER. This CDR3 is CASSQGGGNGNTIYF. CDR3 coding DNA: TGCGCCAGCAGCCAAGGAGGGGGCAACGGAAACACCATATATTTT.

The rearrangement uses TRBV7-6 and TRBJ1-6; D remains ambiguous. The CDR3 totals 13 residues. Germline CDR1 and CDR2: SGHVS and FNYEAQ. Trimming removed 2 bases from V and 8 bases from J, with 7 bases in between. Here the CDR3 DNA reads TGTGCCAGCAGCTTATCAACAGATTCACCCCTCCACTTT. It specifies CASSLSTDSPLHF. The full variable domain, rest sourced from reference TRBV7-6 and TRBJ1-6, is GAGVSQSPRYKVTKRGQDVALRCDPISGHVSLYWYRQALGQGPEFLTYFNYEAQQDKSGLPNDRFSAERPEGSISTLTIQRTEQRDSAMYRCASSLSTDSPLHFGNGTRLTVT.

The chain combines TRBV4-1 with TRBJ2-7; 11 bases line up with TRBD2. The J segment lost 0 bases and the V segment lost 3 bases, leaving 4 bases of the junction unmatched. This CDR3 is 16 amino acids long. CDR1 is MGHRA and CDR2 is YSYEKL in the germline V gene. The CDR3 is CASSHSTSGSSYEQYF. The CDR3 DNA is TGCGCCAGCAGCCATTCAACTAGCGGGAGCTCCTACGAGCAGTACTTC.

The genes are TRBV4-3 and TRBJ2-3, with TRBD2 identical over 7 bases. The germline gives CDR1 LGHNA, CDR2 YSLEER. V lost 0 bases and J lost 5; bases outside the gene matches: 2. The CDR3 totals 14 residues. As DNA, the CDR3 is TGCGCCAGCAGCCAAGATGGGGGGGGAGATACGCAGTATTTT. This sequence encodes CASSQDGGGDTQYF.

In DNA form, the CDR3 reads TGTGCCATCGCGGGGGGAGACACCGGGGAGCTGTTTTTT. Encoded protein: CAIAGGDTGELFF. The gene calls are TRBV10-3 and TRBJ2-2; 8 nucleotides agree with TRBD2. V was clipped by 8 bases and J by 3 bases; unmatched bases: 2. The CDR3 is made up of 13 amino acids. The germline gives CDR1 ENHRY, CDR2 SYGVKD.

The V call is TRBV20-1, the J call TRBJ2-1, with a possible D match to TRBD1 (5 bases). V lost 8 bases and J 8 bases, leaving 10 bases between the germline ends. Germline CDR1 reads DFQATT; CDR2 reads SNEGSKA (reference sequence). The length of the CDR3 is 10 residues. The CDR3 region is CSSGSDEQFF. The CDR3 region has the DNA TGCAGTTCAGGGTCGGATGAGCAGTTCTTC.

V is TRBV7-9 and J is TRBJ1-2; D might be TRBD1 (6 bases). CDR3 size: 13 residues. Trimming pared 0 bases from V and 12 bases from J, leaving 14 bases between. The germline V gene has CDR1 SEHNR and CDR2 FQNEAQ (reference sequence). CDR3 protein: CASSLAGQGPDTF. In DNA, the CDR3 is TGTGCCAGCAGCTTAGCTGGGCAGGGGCCGGACACCTTC.

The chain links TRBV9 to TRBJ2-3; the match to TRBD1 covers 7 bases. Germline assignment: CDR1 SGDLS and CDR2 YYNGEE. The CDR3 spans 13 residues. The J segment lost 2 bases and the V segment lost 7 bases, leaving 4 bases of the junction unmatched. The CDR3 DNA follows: TGTGCCAGCTGCAGGGGGACCACAGATACGCAGTATTTT. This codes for CASCRGTTDTQYF.

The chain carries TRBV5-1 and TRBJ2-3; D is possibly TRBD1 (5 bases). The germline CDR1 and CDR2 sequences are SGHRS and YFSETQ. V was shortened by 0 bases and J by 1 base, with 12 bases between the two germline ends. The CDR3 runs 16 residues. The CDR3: CASSLGQDTRTDTQYF. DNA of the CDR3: TGCGCCAGCAGCTTGGGCCAGGACACCCGCACAGATACGCAGTATTTT.

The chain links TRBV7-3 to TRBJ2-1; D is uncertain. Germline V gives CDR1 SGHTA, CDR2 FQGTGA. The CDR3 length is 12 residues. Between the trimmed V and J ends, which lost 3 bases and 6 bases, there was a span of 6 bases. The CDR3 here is CASSLPGNEQFF. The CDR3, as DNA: TGTGCCAGCAGCTTGCCCGGCAATGAGCAGTTCTTC.

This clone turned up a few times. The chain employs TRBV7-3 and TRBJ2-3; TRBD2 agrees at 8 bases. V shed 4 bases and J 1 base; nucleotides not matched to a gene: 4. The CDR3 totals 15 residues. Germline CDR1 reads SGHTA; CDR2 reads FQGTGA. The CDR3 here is CASSSVSGGTDTQYF. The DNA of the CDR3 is TGTGCCAGCAGCTCCGTTAGCGGGGGCACAGATACGCAGTATTTT.

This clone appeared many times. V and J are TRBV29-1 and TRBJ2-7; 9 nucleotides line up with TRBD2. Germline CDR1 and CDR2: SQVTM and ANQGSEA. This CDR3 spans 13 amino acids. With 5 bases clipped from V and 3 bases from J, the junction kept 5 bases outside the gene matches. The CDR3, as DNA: TGCAGCGTTCCGGGACTAGCACTCTACGAGCAGTACTTC. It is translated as CSVPGLALYEQYF.

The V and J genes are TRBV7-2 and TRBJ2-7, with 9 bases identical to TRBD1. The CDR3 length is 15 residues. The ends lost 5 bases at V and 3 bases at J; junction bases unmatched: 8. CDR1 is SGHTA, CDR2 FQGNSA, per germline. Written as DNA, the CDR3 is TGTGCCAGCAGCCCCAAGGGACAGGGAGGCTACGAGCAGTACTTC. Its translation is CASSPKGQGGYEQYF.

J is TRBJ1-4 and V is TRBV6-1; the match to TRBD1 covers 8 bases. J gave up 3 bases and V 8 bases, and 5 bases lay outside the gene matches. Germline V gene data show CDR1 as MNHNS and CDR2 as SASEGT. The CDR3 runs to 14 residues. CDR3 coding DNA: TGTGCCAGCGGTACAGGGGGAGCTAATGAAAAACTGTTTTTT. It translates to CASGTGGANEKLFF.

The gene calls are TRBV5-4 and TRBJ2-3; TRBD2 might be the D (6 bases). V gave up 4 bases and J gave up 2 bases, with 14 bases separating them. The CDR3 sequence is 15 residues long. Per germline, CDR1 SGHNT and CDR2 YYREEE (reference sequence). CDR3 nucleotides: TGTGCCAGCAGCCCCAACGCGGGGATCACAGATACGCAGTATTTT. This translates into CASSPNAGITDTQYF.

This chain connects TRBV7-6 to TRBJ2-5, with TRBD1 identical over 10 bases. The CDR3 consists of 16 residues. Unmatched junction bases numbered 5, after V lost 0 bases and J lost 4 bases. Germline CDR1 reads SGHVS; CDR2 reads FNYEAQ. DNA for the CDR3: TGTGCCAGCAGCTTAGCACCGGGACAGGGGATAGAGACCCAGTACTTC. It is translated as CASSLAPGQGIETQYF.